This TCR beta chain was found in a study of cytomegalovirus exposure and HLA in healthy donors (dated by TCRdb to the late 2010s). Broadly, across the study: According to an earlier analysis of several hundred of the donors, 150 million to 200 million T cells yielded approximately 120 million unique TCR beta sequences and approximately 300 Gb of sequence data. An early release covering just under 650 HLA-typed donors comprised roughly 300 gigabases of sequencing data and around 86 million unique TCR sequences. Among the approximately 420 genotyped donors, about 83% belonged to the genetic ancestry cluster associated with self-reported Caucasian donors. The study aimed to test whether cataloging public T cell receptors could reveal signatures of past pathogen exposure. The study used immunosequencing to profile the T cell repertoires of approximately 650 subjects and linked those repertoires to cytomegalovirus serostatus. A separate validation cohort of roughly 110 different subjects was used in addition to the roughly 700-subject first cohort. The study combined high-throughput TCR immunosequencing, statistical association of individual TCRs with disease status, and machine learning to predict cytomegalovirus infection status. To study patterns of TCR occurrence, a later analysis re-analyzed previously published TCR beta repertoires from more than 550 donors and added high-resolution HLA genotyping. Rather than using new phenotypic data, the later analysis identified candidate immune exposures from TCR beta sequences and from how often those sequences occurred across donors. To decide whether each TCR beta V gene segment behaved as functional or pseudogenic, an earlier analysis of approximately 590 of the donors relied on high-throughput TCR beta sequencing. Alongside the repertoire data, information on donor age, sex, ethnicity and CMV serostatus was compiled. Genome-wide SNP genotypes for about three fifths of the roughly 670 donors were used in a later genetic analysis, which treated that subset as a discovery cohort. Every repertoire in the discovery cohort had been generated on one and the same sequencing platform. Both class I and class II loci were covered by HLA typing, at four-digit resolution. The number of donors typed differed by locus, with about 629-640 for A, B, C, DRB1 and DQB1, roughly 550 for DQA1, 600 to 610 for DPA1, and over 400 for DPB1. Roughly five DR-DQ haplotypes were handled as single units for association and clustering, since linkage in the cohort was strong. Across some 400 genotyped donors of the cohort, an average of approximately 240,000 unique TCR beta nucleotide sequences per donor were sequenced, and 15% to 20% of those sequences were non-productive. Findings and caveats that apply to the study as a whole: In an earlier analysis of 587 of the donors, most TCR beta V segments appeared in productive rearrangements about 87% or about 30% of the time, broadly matching IMGT annotations. Because counts were too low, about 15 rarely observed V segments, including chromosome 9 orphons, were left out of the earlier analysis of some 600 of the donors. In the study, around 150 TCR beta chains were listed as associated with cytomegalovirus. The authors suggested that the approach could potentially be generalized to other disease states and immunological phenotypes. The sequencing pipeline was judged likely to have produced a cluster of highly shared sequence variants as a technical artifact. A further reported finding was that TCR beta sequences accurately predicted the HLA-A and HLA-B alleles for most subjects in the first cohort. Assigning TCR associations to individual alleles was difficult when HLA alleles, especially DR and DQ, strongly co-occurred. A later analysis found that most CMV-associated TCR beta chains appeared HLA-restricted, with HLA associations seemingly driven largely by CMV exposure. A later genetic analysis reported fewer N-insertions in productive TCRs among donors in an Asian-associated ancestry cluster than the roughly 620-donor mean. A few of the identified cytomegalovirus-associated TCR beta chains were confirmed in vitro to be specific for cytomegalovirus antigens. The classifier was reported to diagnose cytomegalovirus status with high specificity and sensitivity in both the original and validation cohorts. According to a later analysis, TCR association rates differed among HLA loci, with DRB1 alleles showing the most associated TCRs and HLA-C alleles showing the fewest. Correlated functional status among segregating V segments might be attributable to linkage disequilibrium, but an unknown experimental factor could not be ruled out. In a later analysis, HLA-associated TCR beta chains showed more clonal expansion and lower generation probabilities than non-associated chains that were equally common. Across donors, most TCR sequences were observed very rarely, whereas some public TCRs were present in many individuals. Because HLA typing was missing for some donors at each locus, association tests included only the typed subset. Some IMGT-functional V segments, including TRBV6-2 and TRBV6-3, could not be distinguished by the 87-base-pair reads and were therefore excluded. Sequencing depth was assumed to be roughly uniform across donors in the presence/absence analyses, though that assumption may not hold. In a later analysis, several top co-occurrence clusters were reported to appear linked to parvovirus B19, influenza, CMV and Epstein-Barr virus. A later analysis associated 15,000 to 20,000 TCR beta sequences with specific HLA alleles at a false discovery rate of 0.05. The cohort was sequenced for TCR beta chains only, and without alpha or paired-chain data the features that could be detected were limited. In a later genetic analysis, a missense DCLRE1C variant was associated with V-gene and J-gene trimming of TCR beta chains, and the association was replicated in an independent cohort. Immune exposure information for the cohort was limited to CMV serostatus.

In total, over 600 healthy bone marrow donors made up the cohort. All cohort members were sampled while nominally healthy, although unrecorded immune exposures were likely present. The donor tested CMV seropositive and was one of the 289 seropositive cohort members. A peripheral blood sample was collected from each donor, and TCR beta sequencing was performed on peripheral blood mononuclear cells. The Qiagen DNeasy Blood Extraction Kit was used to extract genomic DNA from the blood cell samples. For this clone: Its specific antigen is unknown. Base qualities were left out, and no much larger clone turns up one base away.

Library preparation was by the immunoSEQ multiplex PCR assay. For the multiplex PCR, a mixture combining 60 forward primers for TCR Vbeta segments and 13 reverse primers for TCR Jbeta segments was used. The CDR3 region of rearranged TCR beta genes was amplified from genomic DNA with a multiplex PCR assay. The amplified TCR beta libraries were sequenced on the Illumina HiSeq System as 87-base-pair reads. The paper's processing steps were these. A later analysis counted tens of millions of unique TCR beta chains across the 640 or so repertoires, and 9 million to 14 million of these chains were shared by at least two donors. Raw reads were error-corrected and collapsed into unique sequences by a nearest-neighbor algorithm in which closely related sequences were merged to remove PCR and sequencing errors. V, D and J gene segments were assigned by aligning CDR3 sequences to IMGT reference sequences. Each retained sequence needed at least a six-nucleotide match to both a V gene segment and a J gene segment. A rearrangement counted as productive if the CDR3 had no stop codons and remained in frame with V and J, and every other rearrangement counted as non-productive. CDR3 was defined according to IMGT convention as the region running from the second conserved V-encoded cysteine to the conserved J-encoded phenylalanine. The earlier analysis of a few hundred of the donors excluded any sequence lacking an unambiguous match to a single V gene segment. An earlier analysis of fewer than 650 of the donors classified V segments as functional when productive rearrangements were above 56.7% and as segregating when the standard deviation between donors was above 5%. A statistical classification framework was built for diagnosing cytomegalovirus status from the catalog of TCR beta chain sequences. V and J gene assignment, in a later analysis, came from comparing TCR nucleotide sequences with IMGT/GENE-DB human TR gene sequences. The TCRdist pipeline was used in a later analysis to assign CDR3 sequences and most-parsimonious VDJ recombination scenarios. In a later analysis, each TCR beta chain was defined by its CDR3 amino acid sequence together with its V-gene family, and reads without a unique V-gene family were excluded. In a later analysis, several hundred highly shared, low-generation-probability nucleotide sequences were removed to address suspected cross-contamination and a sequencing artifact. A later analysis calculated a clonal expansion index for each public chain from normalized within-repertoire ranks of inferred template counts. In a later analysis, generation probabilities were computed using a VDJ recombination model fitted to out-of-frame rearrangements, and the results were checked against IGoR. In a later analysis, TCR-TCR, TCR-HLA and TCR-CMV co-occurrence was scored with hypergeometric tests, and a repertoire-size bias correction was applied to TCR pairs. False discovery rates were estimated in a later analysis by permuting HLA or CMV assignments 20 times. In a later analysis, co-occurring TCRs were grouped using DBSCAN, with TCRdist sequence similarity added in when clustering inside HLA-allele-positive subsets. Co-occurrence clustering excluded repertoires with fewer than 30,000 or more than 120,000 public chains, plus five with anomalous nucleotide sharing. Not all clones reach the TCRdb copy of this immuneACCESS table, which keeps in-frame sequences only. Checked studies attribute under half of the gap to unresolved V genes and leave the rest unexplained. That table furnishes V, J and clone size, whereas the DNA furnished D and trimming. The sample includes some 140,000 clones, with over 60% observed a single time. 1% to 1.5% of the sample is taken by the ten largest.

The junction shows trimming of 0 bases on V and 0 bases on J, and the gene matches do not reach 5 bases of it. CDR1 is given as LNHDA and CDR2 as SQIVND, both from the germline V gene (reference sequence). The CDR3 numbers 17 residues from cysteine through phenylalanine. CDR3 DNA only is kept here, 51 bases in frame from base 1. The receptor chain draws on TRBV19 and TRBJ1-5, with 7 middle bases fitting TRBD1. Sequencing was performed on PBMCs. This sequence originates from a male donor in good health and CMV-seropositive. The sequenced DNA is TGTGCCAGTAGTATAGATGGCAGGGGGGTTAGCAATCAGCCCCAGCATTTT. This is translated as CASSIDGRGVSNQPQHF.